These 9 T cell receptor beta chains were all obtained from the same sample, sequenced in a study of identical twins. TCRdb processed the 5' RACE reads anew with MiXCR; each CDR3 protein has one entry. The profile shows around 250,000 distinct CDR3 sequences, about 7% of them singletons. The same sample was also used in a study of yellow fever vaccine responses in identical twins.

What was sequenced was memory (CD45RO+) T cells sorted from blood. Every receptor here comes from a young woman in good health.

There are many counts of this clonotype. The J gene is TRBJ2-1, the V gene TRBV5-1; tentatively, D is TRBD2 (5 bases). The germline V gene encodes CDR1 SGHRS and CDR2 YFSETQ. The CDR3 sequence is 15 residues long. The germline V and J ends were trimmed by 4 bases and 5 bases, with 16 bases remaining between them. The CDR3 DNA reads TGCGCCAGCAGCCCCCCCCTCGGGGTTAACAATGAGCAGTTCTTC. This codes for CASSPPLGVNNEQFF.

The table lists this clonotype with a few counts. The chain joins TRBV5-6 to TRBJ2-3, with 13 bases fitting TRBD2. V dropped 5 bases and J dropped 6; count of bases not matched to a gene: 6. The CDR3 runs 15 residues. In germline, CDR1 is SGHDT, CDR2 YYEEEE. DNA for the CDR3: TGTGCCAGCAGACGAGGACTAGCGGGAGTGGATACGCAGTATTTT. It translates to CASRRGLAGVDTQYF.

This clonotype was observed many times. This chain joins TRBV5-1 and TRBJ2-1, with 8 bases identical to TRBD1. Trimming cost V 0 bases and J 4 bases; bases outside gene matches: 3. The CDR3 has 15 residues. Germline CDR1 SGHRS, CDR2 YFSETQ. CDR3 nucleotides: TGCGCCAGCAGCTTGGCGGGGGACAGGTACAATGAGCAGTTCTTC. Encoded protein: CASSLAGDRYNEQFF.

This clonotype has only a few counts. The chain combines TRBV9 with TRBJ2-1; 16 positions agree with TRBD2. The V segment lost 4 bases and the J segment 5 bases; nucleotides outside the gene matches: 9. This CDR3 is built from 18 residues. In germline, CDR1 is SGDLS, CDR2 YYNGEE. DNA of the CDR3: TGTGCCAGCAGCTTCCGACCGGGACTAGCGGGAGGGAACAATGAGCAGTTCTTC. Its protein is CASSFRPGLAGGNNEQFF.

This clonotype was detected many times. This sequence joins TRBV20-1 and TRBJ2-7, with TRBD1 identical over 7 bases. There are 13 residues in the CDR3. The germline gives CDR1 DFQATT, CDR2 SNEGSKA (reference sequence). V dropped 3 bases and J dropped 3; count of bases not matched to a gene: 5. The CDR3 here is CSASPGQNYEQYF. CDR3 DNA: TGCAGTGCTAGTCCGGGACAGAACTACGAGCAGTACTTC.

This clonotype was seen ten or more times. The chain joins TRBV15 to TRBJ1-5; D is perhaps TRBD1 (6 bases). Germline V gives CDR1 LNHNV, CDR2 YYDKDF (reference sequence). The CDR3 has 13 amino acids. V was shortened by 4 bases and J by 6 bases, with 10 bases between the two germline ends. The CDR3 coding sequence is TGTGCCACCAGCATCCCCAGGGGTCAGCCCCAGCATTTT. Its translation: CATSIPRGQPQHF.

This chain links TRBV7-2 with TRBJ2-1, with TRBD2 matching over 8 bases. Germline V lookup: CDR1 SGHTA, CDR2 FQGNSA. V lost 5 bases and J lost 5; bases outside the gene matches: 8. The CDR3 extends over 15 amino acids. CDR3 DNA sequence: TGTGCCAGCAGCCCTGGGGGAGCGGGGGACAATGAGCAGTTCTTC. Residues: CASSPGGAGDNEQFF.

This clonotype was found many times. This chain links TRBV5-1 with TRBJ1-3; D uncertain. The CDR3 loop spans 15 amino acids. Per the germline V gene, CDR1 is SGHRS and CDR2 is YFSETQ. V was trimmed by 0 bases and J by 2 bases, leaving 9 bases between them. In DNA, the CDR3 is TGCGCCAGCAGCTTGGACAGATCGACTGGAAACACCATATATTTT. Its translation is CASSLDRSTGNTIYF.

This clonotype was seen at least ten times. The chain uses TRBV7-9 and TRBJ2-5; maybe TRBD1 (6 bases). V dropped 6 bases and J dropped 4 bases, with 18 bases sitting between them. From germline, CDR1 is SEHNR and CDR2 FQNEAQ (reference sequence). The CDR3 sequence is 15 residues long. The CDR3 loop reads CASRSAGTPGETQYF. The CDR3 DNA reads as TGTGCCAGCAGAAGCGCAGGGACACCGGGAGAGACCCAGTACTTC.